This T cell receptor (beta chain) appears in the sequencing data of a study of chemoradiotherapy in HPV16-positive cancers. Study findings and constraints: Only a couple of HPV16-positive patients supplied the functional HPV-specificity definition. Candidate HPV-specific clones and E7-related TCR motifs grew in tumor during treatment. In HPV16-positive patients, HPV-responsive T-cell expansion tracked better recurrence-free survival.

CDR3 size: 15 residues. Trimming removed 2 bases at V and 5 bases at J, with 15 bases between. CDR1 is MRHNA and CDR2 is SNTAGT in the germline V gene. TCRdb's table, derived via immunoSEQ multiplex PCR, lists solely in-frame clones and lacks some. The sample shows 25,000 to 40,000 clones, about 87% of them seen only once. Repeated repertoire sampling spanned the course of chemoradiotherapy. Remarks on this clone: Its specificity is unknown.

This chain links TRBV6-4 with TRBJ1-1, with D possibly being TRBD1 (5 bases). The source material was blood, sampled from a patient who underwent chemoradiotherapy. This receptor was taken from a human donor with HPV-associated anogenital cancer. In DNA form, the CDR3 reads TGTGCCAGCAGTGACGGGGTAGGGGCTAGGACTGAAGCTTTCTTT. It is translated as CASSDGVGARTEAFF.